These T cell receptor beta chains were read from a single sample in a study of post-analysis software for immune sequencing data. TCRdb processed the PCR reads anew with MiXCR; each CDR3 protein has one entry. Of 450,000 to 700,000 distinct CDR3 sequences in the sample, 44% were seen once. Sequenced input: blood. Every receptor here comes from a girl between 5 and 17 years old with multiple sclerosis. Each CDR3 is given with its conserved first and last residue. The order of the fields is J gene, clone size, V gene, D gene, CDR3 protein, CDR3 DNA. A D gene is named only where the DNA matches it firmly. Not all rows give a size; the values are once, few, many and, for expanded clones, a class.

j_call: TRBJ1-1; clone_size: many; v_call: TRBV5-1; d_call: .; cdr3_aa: CASSFGNTEAFF; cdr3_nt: TGTGCCAGCAGCTTTGGGAACACTGAAGCTTTCTTT
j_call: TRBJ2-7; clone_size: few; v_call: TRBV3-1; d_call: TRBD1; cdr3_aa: CASSQARDRDEQYF; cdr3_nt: TGTGCCAGCAGCCAAGCCCGGGACAGGGATGAGCAGTACTTC
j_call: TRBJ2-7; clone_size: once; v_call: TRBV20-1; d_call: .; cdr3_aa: CSASRQVRISYEQYF; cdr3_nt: TGCAGTGCTAGTAGACAGGTCCGTATATCCTACGAGCAGTACTTC
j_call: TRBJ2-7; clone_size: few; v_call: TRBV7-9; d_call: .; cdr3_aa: CASSYSSRYEQYF; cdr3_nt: TGTGCCAGCAGCTACTCGTCCCGCTACGAGCAGTACTTC
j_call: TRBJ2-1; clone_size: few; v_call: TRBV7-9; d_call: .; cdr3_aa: CASSPPEARRTTVGNEQFF; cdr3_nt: TGTGCCAGCAGCCCACCGGAGGCACGGAGGACGACCGTGGGCAATGAGCAGTTCTTC
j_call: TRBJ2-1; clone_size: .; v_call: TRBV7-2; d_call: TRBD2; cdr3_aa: CASSSKLGLAGGLEQFF; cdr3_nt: TGTGCCAGCAGCTCTAAACTTGGACTAGCGGGGGGGCTCGAGCAGTTCTTC
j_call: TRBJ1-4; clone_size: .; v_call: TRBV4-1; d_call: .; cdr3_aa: CASSLRRGLQVDRGGREKLFF; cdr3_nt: TGCGCCAGCAGCTTACGCCGCGGCCTCCAGGTCGATCGGGGGGGTCGCGAAAAACTGTTTTTT
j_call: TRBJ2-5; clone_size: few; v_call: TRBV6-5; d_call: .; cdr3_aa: CASSARRGAKTQYF; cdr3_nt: TGTGCCAGCAGTGCGCGGCGGGGTGCAAAGACCCAGTACTTC
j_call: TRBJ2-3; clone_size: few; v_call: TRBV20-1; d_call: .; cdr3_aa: CSALRGDTQYF; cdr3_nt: TGCAGTGCTCTCCGCGGAGATACGCAGTATTTT
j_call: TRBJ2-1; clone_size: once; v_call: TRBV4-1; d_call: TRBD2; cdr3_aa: CASSQAAPGLAGVGEFF; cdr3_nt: TGCGCCAGCAGCCAAGCGGCCCCGGGACTAGCGGGAGTTGGGGAGTTCTTC
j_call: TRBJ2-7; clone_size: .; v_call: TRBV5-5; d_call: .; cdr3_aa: CASSLAGRGTSYEQYF; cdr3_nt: TGTGCCAGCAGCTTGGCCGGCAGGGGGACTTCCTACGAGCAGTACTTC
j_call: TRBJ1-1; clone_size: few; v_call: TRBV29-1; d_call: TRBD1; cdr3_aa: CSVGDRGNTEAFF; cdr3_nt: TGCAGCGTTGGGGACAGAGGGAACACTGAAGCTTTCTTT
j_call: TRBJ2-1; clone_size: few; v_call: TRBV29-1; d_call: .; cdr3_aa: CSVIPTGSGGWGEQFF; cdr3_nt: TGCAGCGTTATCCCGACAGGTAGTGGCGGATGGGGTGAGCAGTTCTTC
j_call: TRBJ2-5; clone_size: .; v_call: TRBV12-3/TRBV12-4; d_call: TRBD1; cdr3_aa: CASSRQGVTETQYF; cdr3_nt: TGTGCCAGCAGTCGACAGGGGGTGACAGAGACCCAGTACTTC
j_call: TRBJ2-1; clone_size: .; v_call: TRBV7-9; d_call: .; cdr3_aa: CASSTGTVNEQFF; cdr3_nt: TGTGCCAGCAGCACCGGGACTGTGAATGAGCAGTTCTTC
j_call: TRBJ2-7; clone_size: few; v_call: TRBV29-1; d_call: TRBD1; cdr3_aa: CSVGTGVREQYF; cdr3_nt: TGCAGCGTCGGAACAGGGGTGCGCGAGCAGTACTTC
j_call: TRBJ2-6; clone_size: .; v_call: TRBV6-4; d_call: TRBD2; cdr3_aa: CASSDRPTSGRAFLWLGANVLTF; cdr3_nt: TGTGCCAGCAGTGACCGCCCGACTAGCGGGAGGGCCTTTCTATGGTTGGGGGCCAACGTCCTGACTTTC
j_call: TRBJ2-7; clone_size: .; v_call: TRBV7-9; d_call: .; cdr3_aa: CASSLYGGRPNEQYF; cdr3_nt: TGTGCCAGCAGCTTATACGGGGGCCGTCCTAACGAGCAGTACTTC
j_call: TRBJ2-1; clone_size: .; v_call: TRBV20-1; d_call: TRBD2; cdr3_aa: CSARVYSGGIYNEQFF; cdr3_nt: TGCAGTGCTAGAGTTTATAGCGGGGGGATATACAATGAGCAGTTCTTC
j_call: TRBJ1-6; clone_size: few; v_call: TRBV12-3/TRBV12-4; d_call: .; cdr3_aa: CASSPDTTTSPLHF; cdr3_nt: TGTGCCAGCAGTCCCGACACCACCACTTCACCCCTCCACTTT
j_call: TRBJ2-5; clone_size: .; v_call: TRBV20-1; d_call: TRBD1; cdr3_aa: CSASPGTGEETQYF; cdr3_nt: TGCAGTGCTAGCCCCGGGACAGGGGAAGAGACCCAGTACTTC
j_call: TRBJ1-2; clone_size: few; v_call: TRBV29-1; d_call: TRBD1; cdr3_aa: CSVVRDRAGYTF; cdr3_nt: TGCAGCGTTGTCAGGGACAGGGCGGGCTACACCTTC
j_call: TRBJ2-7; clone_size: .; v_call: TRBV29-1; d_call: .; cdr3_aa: CSVEGGEGRSYEQYF; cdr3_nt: TGCAGCGTTGAAGGGGGCGAGGGTAGGTCCTACGAGCAGTACTTC
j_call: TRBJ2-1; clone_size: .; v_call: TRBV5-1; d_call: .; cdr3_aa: CASSLGDNDNEQFF; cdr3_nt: TGCGCCAGCAGCTTGGGGGACAACGACAATGAGCAGTTCTTC
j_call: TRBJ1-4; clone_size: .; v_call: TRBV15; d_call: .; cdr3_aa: CATSRAGRTNEKLFF; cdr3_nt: TGTGCCACCAGCCGAGCCGGGAGGACTAATGAAAAACTGTTTTTT
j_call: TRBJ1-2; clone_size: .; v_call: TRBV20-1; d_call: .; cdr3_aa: CSASSSDRFKRYGYTF; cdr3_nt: TGCAGTGCTAGCTCATCCGACAGGTTCAAGCGCTATGGCTACACCTTC
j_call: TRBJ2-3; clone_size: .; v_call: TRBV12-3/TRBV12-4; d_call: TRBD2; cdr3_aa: CASRLAGGLFTDAQYF; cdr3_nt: TGTGCCAGCAGACTAGCGGGGGGTCTTTTCACAGATGCGCAGTATTTT
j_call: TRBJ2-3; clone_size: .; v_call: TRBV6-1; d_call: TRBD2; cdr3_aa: CAGCGGGALDTQYF; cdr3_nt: TGTGCCGGCTGCGGCGGGGGGGCCCTAGATACGCAGTATTTT
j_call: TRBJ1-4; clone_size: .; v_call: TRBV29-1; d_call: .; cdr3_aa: CSVALSDWWDGTNEKLFF; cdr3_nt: TGCAGCGTTGCCCTCTCTGATTGGTGGGACGGAACTAATGAAAAACTGTTTTTT
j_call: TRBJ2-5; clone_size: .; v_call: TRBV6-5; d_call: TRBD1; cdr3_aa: CASSYAGTEQETQYF; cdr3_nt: TGTGCCAGCAGTTACGCCGGGACAGAACAAGAGACCCAGTACTTC
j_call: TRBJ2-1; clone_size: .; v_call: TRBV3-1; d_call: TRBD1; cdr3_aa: CASSHGAGDRYNEQFF; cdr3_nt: TGTGCCAGCAGCCATGGCGCCGGGGACAGATACAATGAGCAGTTCTTC
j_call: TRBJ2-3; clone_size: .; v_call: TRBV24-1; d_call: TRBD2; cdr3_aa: CATSDTSGRFTDTQYF; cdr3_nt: TGTGCCACCAGTGACACAAGCGGGAGGTTCACAGATACGCAGTATTTT